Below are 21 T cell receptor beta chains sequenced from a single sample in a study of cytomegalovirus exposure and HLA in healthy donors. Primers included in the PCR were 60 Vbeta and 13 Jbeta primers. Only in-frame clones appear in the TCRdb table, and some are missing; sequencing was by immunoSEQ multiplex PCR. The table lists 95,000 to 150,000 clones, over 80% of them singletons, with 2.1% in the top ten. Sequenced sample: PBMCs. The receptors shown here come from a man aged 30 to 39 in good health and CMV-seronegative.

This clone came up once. The DNA of the CDR3 is TGCGCCAGCAGCCAAGATCGGAGGTCTGGGGCCAACGTCCTGACTTTC. Amino acid sequence: CASSQDRRSGANVLTF. V and J are TRBV4-3 and TRBJ2-6; possibly TRBD2 for D (5 bases). The CDR3 has 16 amino acids. Trimming removed 0 bases at V and 1 base at J, with 7 bases between. The germline CDR1 and CDR2 sequences are LGHNA and YSLEER.

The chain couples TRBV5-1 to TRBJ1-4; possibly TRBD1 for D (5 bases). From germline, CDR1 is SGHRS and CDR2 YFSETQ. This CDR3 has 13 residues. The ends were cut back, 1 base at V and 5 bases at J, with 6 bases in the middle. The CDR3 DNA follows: TGCGCCAGCAGCTTGTCAGGGAATGAAAAACTGTTTTTT. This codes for CASSLSGNEKLFF.

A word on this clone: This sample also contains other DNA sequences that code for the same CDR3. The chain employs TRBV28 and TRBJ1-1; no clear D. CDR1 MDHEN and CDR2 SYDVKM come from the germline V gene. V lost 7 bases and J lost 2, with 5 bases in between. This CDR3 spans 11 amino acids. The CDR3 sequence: CASKLNTEAFF. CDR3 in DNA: TGTGCCAGCAAATTAAACACTGAAGCTTTCTTT.

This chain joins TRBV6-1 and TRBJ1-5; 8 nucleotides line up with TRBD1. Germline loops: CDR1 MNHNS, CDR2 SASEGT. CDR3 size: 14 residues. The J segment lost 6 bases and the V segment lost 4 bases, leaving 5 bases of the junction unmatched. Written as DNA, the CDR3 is TGTGCCAGCAGTGTACTACAGGGGGGTCAGCCCCAGCATTTT. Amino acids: CASSVLQGGQPQHF.

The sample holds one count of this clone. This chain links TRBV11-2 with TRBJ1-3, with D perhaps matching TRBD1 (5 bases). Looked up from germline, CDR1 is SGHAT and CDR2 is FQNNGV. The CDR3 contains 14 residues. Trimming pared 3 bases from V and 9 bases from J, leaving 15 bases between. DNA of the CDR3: TGTGCCAGCAGCTTCGCAGGGTCGGGGGGCACCATATATTTT. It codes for CASSFAGSGGTIYF.

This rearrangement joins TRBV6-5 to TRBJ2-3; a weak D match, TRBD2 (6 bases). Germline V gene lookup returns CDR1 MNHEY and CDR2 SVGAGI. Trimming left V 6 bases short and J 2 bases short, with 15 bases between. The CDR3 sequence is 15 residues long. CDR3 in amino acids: CASRLPGLDTDTQYF. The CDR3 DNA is TGTGCCAGCAGACTACCGGGACTGGACACAGATACGCAGTATTTT.

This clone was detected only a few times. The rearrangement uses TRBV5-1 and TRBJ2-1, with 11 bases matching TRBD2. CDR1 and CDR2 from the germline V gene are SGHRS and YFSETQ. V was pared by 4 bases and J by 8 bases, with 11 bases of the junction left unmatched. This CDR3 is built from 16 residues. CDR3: CASSPQIAGGPYEQFF. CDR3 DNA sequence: TGCGCCAGCAGCCCCCAAATAGCGGGGGGGCCATATGAGCAGTTCTTC.

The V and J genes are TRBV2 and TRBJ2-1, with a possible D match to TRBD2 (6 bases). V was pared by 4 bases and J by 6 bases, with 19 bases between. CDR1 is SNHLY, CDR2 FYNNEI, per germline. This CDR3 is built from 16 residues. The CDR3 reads CASSVGRLDTSNEQFF. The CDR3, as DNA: TGTGCCAGCAGTGTTGGGAGGCTAGACACTTCCAATGAGCAGTTCTTC.

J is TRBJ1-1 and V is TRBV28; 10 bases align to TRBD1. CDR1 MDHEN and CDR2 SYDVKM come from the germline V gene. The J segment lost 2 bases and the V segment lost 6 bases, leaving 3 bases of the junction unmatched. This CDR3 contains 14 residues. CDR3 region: CASRATGGNTEAFF. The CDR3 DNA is TGTGCCAGCAGGGCGACAGGGGGCAACACTGAAGCTTTCTTT.

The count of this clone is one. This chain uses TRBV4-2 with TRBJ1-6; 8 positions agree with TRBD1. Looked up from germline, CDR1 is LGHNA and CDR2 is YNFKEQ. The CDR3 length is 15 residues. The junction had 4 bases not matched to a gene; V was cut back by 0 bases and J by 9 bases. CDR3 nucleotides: TGTGCCAGCAGCCAAGATCGACAGGGGCGTTCACCCCTCCACTTT. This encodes CASSQDRQGRSPLHF.

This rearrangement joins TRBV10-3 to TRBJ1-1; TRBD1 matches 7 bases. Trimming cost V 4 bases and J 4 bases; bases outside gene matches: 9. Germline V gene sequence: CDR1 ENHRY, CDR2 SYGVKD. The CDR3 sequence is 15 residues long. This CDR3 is CAISGDKGALTEAFF. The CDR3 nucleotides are TGTGCCATCAGTGGTGATAAGGGGGCACTCACTGAAGCTTTCTTT.

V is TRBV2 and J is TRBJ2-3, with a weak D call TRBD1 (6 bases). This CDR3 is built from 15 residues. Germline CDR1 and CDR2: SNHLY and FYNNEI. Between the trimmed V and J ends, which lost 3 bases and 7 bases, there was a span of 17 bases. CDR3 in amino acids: CASSEGALGPYTQYF. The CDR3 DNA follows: TGTGCCAGCAGTGAGGGGGCCCTTGGCCCATATACGCAGTATTTT.

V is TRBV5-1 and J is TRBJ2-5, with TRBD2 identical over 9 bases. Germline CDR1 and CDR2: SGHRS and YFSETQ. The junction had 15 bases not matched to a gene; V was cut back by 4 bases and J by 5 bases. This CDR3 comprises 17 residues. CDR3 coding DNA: TGCGCCAGCAGCCCTACCGGGAGTAGCGGGGGACCCGAGACCCAGTACTTC. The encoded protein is CASSPTGSSGGPETQYF. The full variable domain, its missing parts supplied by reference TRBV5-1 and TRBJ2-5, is KAGVTQTPRYLIKTRGQQVTLSCSPISGHRSVSWYQQTPGQGLQFLFEYFSETQRNKGNFPGRFSGRQFSNSRSEMNVSTLELGDSALYLCASSPTGSSGGPETQYFGPGTRLLVL.

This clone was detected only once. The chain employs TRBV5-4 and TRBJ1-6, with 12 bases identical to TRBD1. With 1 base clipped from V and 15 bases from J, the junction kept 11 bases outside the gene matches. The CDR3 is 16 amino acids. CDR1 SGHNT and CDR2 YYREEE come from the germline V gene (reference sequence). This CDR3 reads CASSLFGTGGEGLLHF. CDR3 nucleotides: TGTGCCAGCAGCTTGTTTGGGACAGGGGGCGAGGGACTCCTCCACTTT. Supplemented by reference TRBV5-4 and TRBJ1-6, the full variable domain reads ETGVTQSPTHLIKTRGQQVTLRCSSQSGHNTVSWYQQALGQGPQFIFQYYREEENGRGNFPPRFSGLQFPNYSSELNVNALELDDSALYLCASSLFGTGGEGLLHFGNGTRLTVT.

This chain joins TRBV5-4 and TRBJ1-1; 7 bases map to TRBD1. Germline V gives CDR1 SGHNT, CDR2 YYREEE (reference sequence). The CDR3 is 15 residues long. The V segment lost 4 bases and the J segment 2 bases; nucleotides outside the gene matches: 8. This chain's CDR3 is CASSAGQATNTEAFF. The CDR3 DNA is TGTGCCAGCAGCGCAGGACAGGCTACAAACACTGAAGCTTTCTTT.

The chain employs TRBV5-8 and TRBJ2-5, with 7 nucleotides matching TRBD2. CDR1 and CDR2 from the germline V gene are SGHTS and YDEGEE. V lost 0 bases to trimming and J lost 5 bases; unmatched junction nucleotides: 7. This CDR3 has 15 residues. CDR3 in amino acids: CASSLVRGYSETQYF. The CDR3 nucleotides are TGTGCCAGCAGCTTGGTGCGGGGGTACTCGGAGACCCAGTACTTC.

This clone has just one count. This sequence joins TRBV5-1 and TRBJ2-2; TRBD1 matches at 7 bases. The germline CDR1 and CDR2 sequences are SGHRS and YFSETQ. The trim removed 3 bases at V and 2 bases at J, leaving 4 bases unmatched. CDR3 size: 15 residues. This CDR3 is CASSSTGVNTGELFF. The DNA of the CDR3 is TGCGCCAGCAGCTCTACAGGGGTAAACACCGGGGAGCTGTTTTTT.

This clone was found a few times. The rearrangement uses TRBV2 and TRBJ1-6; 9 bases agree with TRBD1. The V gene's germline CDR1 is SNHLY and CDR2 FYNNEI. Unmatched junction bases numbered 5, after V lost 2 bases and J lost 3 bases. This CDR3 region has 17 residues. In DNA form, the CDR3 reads TGTGCCAGCAGTGAAAGGGACAGGGCAGTCTATAATTCACCCCTCCACTTT. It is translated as CASSERDRAVYNSPLHF.

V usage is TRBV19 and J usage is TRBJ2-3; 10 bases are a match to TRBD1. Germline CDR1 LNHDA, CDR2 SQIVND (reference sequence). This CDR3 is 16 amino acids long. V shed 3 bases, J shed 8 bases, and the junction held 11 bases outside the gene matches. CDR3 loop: CASSISAGQGIGTQYF. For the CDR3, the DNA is TGTGCCAGTAGTATCAGTGCGGGACAGGGGATAGGTACGCAGTATTTT. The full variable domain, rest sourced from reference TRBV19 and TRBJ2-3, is DGGITQSPKYLFRKEGQNVTLSCEQNLNHDAMYWYRQDPGQGLRLIYYSQIVNDFQKGDIAEGYSVSREKKESFPLTVTSAQKNPTAFYLCASSISAGQGIGTQYFGPGTRLTVL.

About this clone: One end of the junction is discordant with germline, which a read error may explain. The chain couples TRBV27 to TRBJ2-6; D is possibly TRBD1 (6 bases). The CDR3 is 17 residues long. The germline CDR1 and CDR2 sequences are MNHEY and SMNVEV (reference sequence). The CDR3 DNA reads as TGTGCCAGTCGTCGGGCAGGGGCTATTACTGGGGCCAACGGCCTGACTTTC. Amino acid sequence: CASRRAGAITGANGLTF.

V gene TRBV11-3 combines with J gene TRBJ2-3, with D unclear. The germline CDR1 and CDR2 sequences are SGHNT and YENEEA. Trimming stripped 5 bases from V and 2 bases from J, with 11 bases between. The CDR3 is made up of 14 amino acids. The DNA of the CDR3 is TGTGCCAGCAGCCCCGGTTCGATCACAGATACGCAGTATTTT. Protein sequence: CASSPGSITDTQYF.